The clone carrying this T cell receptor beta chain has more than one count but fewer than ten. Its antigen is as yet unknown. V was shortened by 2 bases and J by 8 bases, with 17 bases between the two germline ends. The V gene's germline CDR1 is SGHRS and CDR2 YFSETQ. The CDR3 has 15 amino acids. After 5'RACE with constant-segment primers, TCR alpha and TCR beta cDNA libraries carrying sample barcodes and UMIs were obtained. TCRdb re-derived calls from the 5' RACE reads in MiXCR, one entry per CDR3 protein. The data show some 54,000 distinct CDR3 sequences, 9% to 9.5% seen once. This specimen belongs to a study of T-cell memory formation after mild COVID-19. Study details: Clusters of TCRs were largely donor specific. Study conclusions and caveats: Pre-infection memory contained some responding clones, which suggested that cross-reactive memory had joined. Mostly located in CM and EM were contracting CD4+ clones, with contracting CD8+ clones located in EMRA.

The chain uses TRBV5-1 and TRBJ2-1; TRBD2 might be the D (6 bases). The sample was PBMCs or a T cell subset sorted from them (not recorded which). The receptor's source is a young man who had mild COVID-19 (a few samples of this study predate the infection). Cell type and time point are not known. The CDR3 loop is CASSLGLTSVYEQFF. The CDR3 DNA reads TGCGCCAGCAGCTTAGGACTAACGTCGGTTTATGAGCAGTTCTTC.